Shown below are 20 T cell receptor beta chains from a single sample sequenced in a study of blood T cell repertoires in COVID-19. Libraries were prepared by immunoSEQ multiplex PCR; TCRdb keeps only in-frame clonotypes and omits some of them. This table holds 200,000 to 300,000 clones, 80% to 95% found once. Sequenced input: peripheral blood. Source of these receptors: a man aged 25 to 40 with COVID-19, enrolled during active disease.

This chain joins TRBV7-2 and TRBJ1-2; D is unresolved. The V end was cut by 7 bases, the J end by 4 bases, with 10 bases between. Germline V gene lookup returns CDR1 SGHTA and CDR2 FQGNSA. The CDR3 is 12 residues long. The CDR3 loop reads CASKAGTYGYTF. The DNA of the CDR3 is TGTGCCAGCAAGGCGGGTACCTATGGCTACACCTTC.

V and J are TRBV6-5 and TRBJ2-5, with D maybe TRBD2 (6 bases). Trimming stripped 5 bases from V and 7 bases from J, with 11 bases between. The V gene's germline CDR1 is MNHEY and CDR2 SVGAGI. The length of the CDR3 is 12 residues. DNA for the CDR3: TGTGCCAGCAGTCGGGACTTGATGACCCAGTACTTC. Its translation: CASSRDLMTQYF.

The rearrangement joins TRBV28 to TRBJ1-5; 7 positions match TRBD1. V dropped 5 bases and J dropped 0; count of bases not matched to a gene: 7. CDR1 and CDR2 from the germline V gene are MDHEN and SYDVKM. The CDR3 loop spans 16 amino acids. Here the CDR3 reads CASSRGTVYSNQPQHF. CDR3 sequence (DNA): TGTGCCAGCAGTCGGGGGACAGTCTATAGCAATCAGCCCCAGCATTTT.

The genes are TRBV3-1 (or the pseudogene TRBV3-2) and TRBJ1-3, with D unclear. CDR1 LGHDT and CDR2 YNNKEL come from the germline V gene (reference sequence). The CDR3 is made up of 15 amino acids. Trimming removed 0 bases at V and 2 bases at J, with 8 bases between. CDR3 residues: CASSQEWAAGNTIYF. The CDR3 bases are TGTGCCAGCAGCCAAGAGTGGGCAGCTGGAAACACCATATATTTT.

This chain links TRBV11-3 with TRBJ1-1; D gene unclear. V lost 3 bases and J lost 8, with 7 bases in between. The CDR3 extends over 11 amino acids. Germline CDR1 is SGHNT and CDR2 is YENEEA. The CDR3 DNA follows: TGTGCCAGCAGCTTGGCGACAGAAGCTTTCTTT. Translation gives CASSLATEAFF.

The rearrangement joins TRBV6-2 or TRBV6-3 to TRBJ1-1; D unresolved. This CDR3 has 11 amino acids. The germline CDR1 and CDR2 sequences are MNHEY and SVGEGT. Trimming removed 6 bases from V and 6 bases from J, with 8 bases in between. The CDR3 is CASSHGSEAFF. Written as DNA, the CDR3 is TGTGCCAGCAGCCACGGGTCTGAAGCTTTCTTT.

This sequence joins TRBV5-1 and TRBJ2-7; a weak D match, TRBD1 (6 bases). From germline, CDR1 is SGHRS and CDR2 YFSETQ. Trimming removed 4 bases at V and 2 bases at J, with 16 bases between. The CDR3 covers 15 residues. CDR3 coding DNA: TGCGCCAGCAGCATGCAGGGGATTAGCCCCTACGAGCAGTACTTC. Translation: CASSMQGISPYEQYF.

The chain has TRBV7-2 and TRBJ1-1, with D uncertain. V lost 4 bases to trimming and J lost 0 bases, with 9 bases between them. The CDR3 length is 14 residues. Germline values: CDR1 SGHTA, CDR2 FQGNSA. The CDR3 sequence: CASSYRVMNTEAFF. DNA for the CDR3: TGTGCCAGCAGCTATCGGGTTATGAACACTGAAGCTTTCTTT.

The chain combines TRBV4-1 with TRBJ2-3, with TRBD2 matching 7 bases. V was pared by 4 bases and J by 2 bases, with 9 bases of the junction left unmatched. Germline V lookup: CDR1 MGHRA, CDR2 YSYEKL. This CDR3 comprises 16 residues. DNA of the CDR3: TGCGCCAGCAGCCGGCTACTAGCGAAAACCACAGATACGCAGTATTTT. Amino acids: CASSRLLAKTTDTQYF.

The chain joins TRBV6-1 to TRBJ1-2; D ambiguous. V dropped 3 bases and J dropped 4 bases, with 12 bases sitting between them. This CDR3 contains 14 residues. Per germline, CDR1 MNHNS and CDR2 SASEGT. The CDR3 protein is CASSERSKLYGYTF. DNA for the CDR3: TGTGCCAGCAGTGAGAGGTCGAAACTCTATGGCTACACCTTC.

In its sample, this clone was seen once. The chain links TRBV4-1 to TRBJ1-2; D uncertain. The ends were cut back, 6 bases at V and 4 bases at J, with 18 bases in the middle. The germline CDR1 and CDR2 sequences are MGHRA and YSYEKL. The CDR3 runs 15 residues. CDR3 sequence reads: CASRKVGESGYGYTF. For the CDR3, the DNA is TGCGCCAGCAGAAAAGTCGGGGAATCGGGCTATGGCTACACCTTC.

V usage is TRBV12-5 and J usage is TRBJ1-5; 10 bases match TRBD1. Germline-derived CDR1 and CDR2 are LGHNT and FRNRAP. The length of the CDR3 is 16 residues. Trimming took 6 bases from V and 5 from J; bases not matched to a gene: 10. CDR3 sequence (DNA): TGTGCTAGTGGCCTAAGCCGGGACAGGGGCTATCAGCCCCAGCATTTT. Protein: CASGLSRDRGYQPQHF.

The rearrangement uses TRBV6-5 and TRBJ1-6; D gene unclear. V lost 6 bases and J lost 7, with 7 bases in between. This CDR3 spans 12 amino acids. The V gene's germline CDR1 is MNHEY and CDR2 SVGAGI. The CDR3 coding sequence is TGTGCCAGCAGCACGGGAAATTCACCCCTCCACTTT. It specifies CASSTGNSPLHF.

The CDR3 spells CASSQERGGASYEQYF. CDR3 DNA sequence: TGCGCCAGCAGCCAAGAAAGGGGGGGCGCCTCCTACGAGCAGTACTTC. The rearrangement joins TRBV4-1 to TRBJ2-7; a weak D match, TRBD2 (7 bases). Germline CDR1 and CDR2: MGHRA and YSYEKL. V was shortened by 0 bases and J by 0 bases, with 12 bases between the two germline ends. The CDR3 has 16 amino acids.

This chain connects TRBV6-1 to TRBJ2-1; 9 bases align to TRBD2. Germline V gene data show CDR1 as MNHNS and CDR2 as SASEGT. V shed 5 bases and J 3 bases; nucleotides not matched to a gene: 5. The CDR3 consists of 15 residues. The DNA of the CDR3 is TGTGCCAGCAGTATAGCGGGGGAAAACTACAATGAGCAGTTCTTC. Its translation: CASSIAGENYNEQFF.

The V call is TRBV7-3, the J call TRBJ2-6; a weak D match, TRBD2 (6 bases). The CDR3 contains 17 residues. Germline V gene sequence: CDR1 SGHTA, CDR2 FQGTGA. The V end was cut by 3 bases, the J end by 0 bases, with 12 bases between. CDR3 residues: CASSLKLASSGANVLTF. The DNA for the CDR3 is TGTGCCAGCAGCTTGAAACTAGCAAGCTCTGGGGCCAACGTCCTGACTTTC.

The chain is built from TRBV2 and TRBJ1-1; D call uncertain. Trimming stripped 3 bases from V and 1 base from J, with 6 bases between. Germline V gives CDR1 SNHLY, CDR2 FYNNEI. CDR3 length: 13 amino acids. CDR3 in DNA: TGTGCCAGCAGTGATGACAAGAACACTGAAGCTTTCTTT. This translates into CASSDDKNTEAFF. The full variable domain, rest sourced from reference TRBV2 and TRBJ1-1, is EPEVTQTPSHQVTQMGQEVILRCVPISNHLYFYWYRQILGQKVEFLVSFYNNEISEKSEIFDDQFSVERPDGSNFTLKIRSTKLEDSAMYFCASSDDKNTEAFFGQGTRLTVV.

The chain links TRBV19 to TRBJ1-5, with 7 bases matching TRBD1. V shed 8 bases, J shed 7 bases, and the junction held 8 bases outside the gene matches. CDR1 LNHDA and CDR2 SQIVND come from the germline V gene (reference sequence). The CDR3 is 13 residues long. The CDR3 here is CASHRDRRQPQHF. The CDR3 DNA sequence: TGTGCCAGTCACCGGGACAGAAGACAGCCCCAGCATTTT.

The CDR3 sequence: CASSQARAGPQIDTQYF. CDR3 in DNA: TGCGCCAGCAGCCAAGCTAGGGCGGGGCCCCAGATAGATACGCAGTATTTT. The chain has TRBV4-1 and TRBJ2-3, with TRBD2 as a possible D gene (6 bases). This CDR3 spans 17 amino acids. Trimming took 1 base from V and 5 from J, leaving 19 bases between them. Germline CDR1 is MGHRA and CDR2 is YSYEKL.

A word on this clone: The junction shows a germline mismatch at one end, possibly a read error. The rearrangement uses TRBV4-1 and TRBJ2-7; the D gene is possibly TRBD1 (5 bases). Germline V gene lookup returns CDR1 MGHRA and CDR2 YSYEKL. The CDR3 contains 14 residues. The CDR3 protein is CASRQVQTDYEQYF. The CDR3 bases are TGCGCCAGCAGACAAGTTCAGACAGACTACGAGCAGTACTTC.